These T cell receptor beta chains were read from a single sample in a study of early T cells in non-severe SARS-CoV-2 infection. TCRdb re-called the 5' RACE reads with MiXCR, one entry per CDR3 protein. This sample has 55,000 to 75,000 distinct CDR3 sequences, with more than 9% found just once. Material for sequencing was whole blood. All receptors come from an adult who was a healthcare worker with PCR-confirmed SARS-CoV-2 infection or an uninfected control (not recorded which). Each CDR3 is given with its conserved first and last residue. D genes are given only for firm matches. For some rows the clone size is stated as once, few or many, or as a class when expanded; others skip it.

j_call: TRBJ2-1; v_call: TRBV7-2; clone_size: .; d_call: TRBD2; cdr3_aa: CASSKRIAGSSYNEQFF; cdr3_nt: TGTGCCAGCAGCAAGAGAATAGCGGGTAGCTCCTACAATGAGCAGTTCTTC
j_call: TRBJ2-3; v_call: TRBV7-2; clone_size: .; d_call: .; cdr3_aa: CASSAQPTGTDTQYF; cdr3_nt: TGTGCCAGCAGCGCCCAACCGACGGGCACAGATACGCAGTATTTT
j_call: TRBJ1-1; v_call: TRBV3-1; clone_size: .; d_call: .; cdr3_aa: CASSPQTQSGTEAFF; cdr3_nt: TGTGCCAGCAGCCCCCAGACACAGTCGGGCACTGAAGCTTTCTTT
j_call: TRBJ1-4; v_call: TRBV7-6; clone_size: .; d_call: .; cdr3_aa: CASSLDGKLFF; cdr3_nt: TGTGCCAGCAGCTTGGACGGGAAACTGTTTTTT
j_call: TRBJ1-1; v_call: TRBV5-1; clone_size: .; d_call: .; cdr3_aa: CASSLDGQMNTEAFF; cdr3_nt: TGCGCCAGCAGCTTGGACGGACAGATGAACACTGAAGCTTTCTTT
j_call: TRBJ2-5; v_call: TRBV15; clone_size: few; d_call: .; cdr3_aa: CATSRAGIRQETQYF; cdr3_nt: TGTGCCACCAGCAGAGCAGGGATCCGCCAAGAGACCCAGTACTTC
j_call: TRBJ2-2; v_call: TRBV12-3/TRBV12-4; clone_size: few; d_call: TRBD1; cdr3_aa: CASSGPGQGSGELFF; cdr3_nt: TGTGCCAGCAGTGGCCCGGGACAGGGCTCCGGGGAGCTGTTTTTT
j_call: TRBJ1-1; v_call: TRBV5-1; clone_size: .; d_call: TRBD1; cdr3_aa: CASSLEGQGAAEAFF; cdr3_nt: TGCGCCAGCAGCTTGGAGGGACAGGGGGCGGCTGAAGCTTTCTTT
j_call: TRBJ2-1; v_call: TRBV19; clone_size: few; d_call: .; cdr3_aa: CASSSTRNEQFF; cdr3_nt: TGTGCCAGTAGTAGTACCCGCAATGAGCAGTTCTTC
j_call: TRBJ1-2; v_call: TRBV12-3/TRBV12-4; clone_size: many; d_call: .; cdr3_aa: CASSTGLRYGYTF; cdr3_nt: TGTGCCAGCAGTACAGGGCTAAGGTATGGCTACACCTTC
j_call: TRBJ2-5; v_call: TRBV14; clone_size: .; d_call: TRBD1; cdr3_aa: CASSHRTGGWETQYF; cdr3_nt: TGTGCCAGCAGCCATAGGACAGGGGGCTGGGAGACCCAGTACTTC
j_call: TRBJ2-1; v_call: TRBV25-1; clone_size: many; d_call: .; cdr3_aa: CASSESSGPSYNEQFF; cdr3_nt: TGTGCCAGCAGTGAATCATCAGGGCCCTCCTACAATGAGCAGTTCTTC
j_call: TRBJ1-3; v_call: TRBV30; clone_size: many; d_call: .; cdr3_aa: CAWSADRGGHSGNTIYF; cdr3_nt: TGTGCCTGGAGTGCAGATAGGGGGGGACATTCTGGAAACACCATATATTTT
j_call: TRBJ2-2; v_call: TRBV24-1; clone_size: few; d_call: .; cdr3_aa: CATSDLRGAGGTGELFF; cdr3_nt: TGTGCCACCAGTGATTTGCGAGGGGCAGGGGGGACCGGGGAGCTGTTTTTT
j_call: TRBJ2-1; v_call: TRBV24-1; clone_size: many; d_call: .; cdr3_aa: CATSDQQGLYNEQFF; cdr3_nt: TGTGCCACCAGTGACCAACAGGGCTTATACAATGAGCAGTTCTTC
j_call: TRBJ1-2; v_call: TRBV28; clone_size: few; d_call: .; cdr3_aa: CASSLGQGTYGYTF; cdr3_nt: TGTGCCAGCAGTTTAGGCCAGGGGACCTATGGCTACACCTTC
j_call: TRBJ1-5; v_call: TRBV12-3/TRBV12-4; clone_size: .; d_call: .; cdr3_aa: CASSPVGGQPQHF; cdr3_nt: TGTGCCAGCAGTCCGGTAGGGGGTCAGCCCCAGCATTTT
j_call: TRBJ2-5; v_call: TRBV2; clone_size: .; d_call: .; cdr3_aa: CASRGAPGETQYF; cdr3_nt: TGTGCCAGCAGGGGGGCCCCTGGAGAGACCCAGTACTTC
j_call: TRBJ2-5; v_call: TRBV7-2; clone_size: .; d_call: .; cdr3_aa: CASSRDRQETQYF; cdr3_nt: TGTGCCAGCAGTCGAGACAGACAAGAGACCCAGTACTTC
j_call: TRBJ2-1; v_call: TRBV6-1; clone_size: few; d_call: TRBD2; cdr3_aa: CASSVSRGGLNEQFF; cdr3_nt: TGTGCCAGCAGTGTGAGTCGGGGGGGCCTCAATGAGCAGTTCTTC
j_call: TRBJ1-1; v_call: TRBV18; clone_size: few; d_call: .; cdr3_aa: CASSPDQGTEAFF; cdr3_nt: TGTGCCAGCTCACCGGACCAAGGGACTGAAGCTTTCTTT
j_call: TRBJ1-6; v_call: TRBV25-1; clone_size: many; d_call: TRBD1; cdr3_aa: CASSPHGTGGQSWNSPLHF; cdr3_nt: TGTGCCAGCAGTCCACACGGGACAGGGGGCCAAAGTTGGAATTCACCCCTCCACTTT
j_call: TRBJ2-1; v_call: TRBV7-2; clone_size: few; d_call: .; cdr3_aa: CASSQTNDEQFF; cdr3_nt: TGTGCCAGCAGTCAGACTAACGATGAGCAGTTCTTC
j_call: TRBJ2-1; v_call: TRBV7-2; clone_size: .; d_call: .; cdr3_aa: CASSLERNNEQFF; cdr3_nt: TGTGCCAGCAGCTTGGAGCGGAACAATGAGCAGTTCTTC
j_call: TRBJ2-1; v_call: TRBV25-1; clone_size: .; d_call: TRBD2; cdr3_aa: CASSAPSGGNNEQFF; cdr3_nt: TGTGCCAGCAGTGCCCCTAGCGGGGGTAACAATGAGCAGTTCTTC